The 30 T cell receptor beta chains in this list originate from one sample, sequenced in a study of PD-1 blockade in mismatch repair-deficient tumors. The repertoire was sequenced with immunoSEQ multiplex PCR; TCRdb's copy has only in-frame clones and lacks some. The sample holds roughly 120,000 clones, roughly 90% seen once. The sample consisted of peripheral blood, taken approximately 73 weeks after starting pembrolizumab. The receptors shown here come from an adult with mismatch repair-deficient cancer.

Written as DNA, the CDR3 is TGCGCCAGCAGCCAAGATGACAGGAACACTGAAGCTTTCTTT. This sequence encodes CASSQDDRNTEAFF. This chain connects TRBV4-3 to TRBJ1-1; TRBD1 might be the D (5 bases). The germline V and J ends were trimmed by 0 bases and 1 base, with 6 bases remaining between them. The CDR3 covers 14 residues. The germline V gene encodes CDR1 LGHNA and CDR2 YSLEER.

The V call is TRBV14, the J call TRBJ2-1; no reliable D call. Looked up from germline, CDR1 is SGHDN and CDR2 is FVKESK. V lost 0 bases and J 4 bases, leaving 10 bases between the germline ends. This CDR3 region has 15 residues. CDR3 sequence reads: CASSQETQTYNEQFF. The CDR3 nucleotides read TGTGCCAGCAGCCAAGAGACCCAGACTTACAATGAGCAGTTCTTC.

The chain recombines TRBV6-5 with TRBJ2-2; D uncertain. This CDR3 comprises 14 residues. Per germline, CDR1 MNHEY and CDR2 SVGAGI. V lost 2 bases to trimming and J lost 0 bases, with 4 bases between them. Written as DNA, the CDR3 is TGTGCCAGCAGTTACAGTACGAACACCGGGGAGCTGTTTTTT. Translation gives CASSYSTNTGELFF.

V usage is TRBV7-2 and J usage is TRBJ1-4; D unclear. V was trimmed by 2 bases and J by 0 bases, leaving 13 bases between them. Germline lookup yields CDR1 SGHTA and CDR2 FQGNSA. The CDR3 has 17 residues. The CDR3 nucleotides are TGTGCCAGCAGCTTACAGACTCGTGTGGCAACTAATGAAAAACTGTTTTTT. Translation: CASSLQTRVATNEKLFF.

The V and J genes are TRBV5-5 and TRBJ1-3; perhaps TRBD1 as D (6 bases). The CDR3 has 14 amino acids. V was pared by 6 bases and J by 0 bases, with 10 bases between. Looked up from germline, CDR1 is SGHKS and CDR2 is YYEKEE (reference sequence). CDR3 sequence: CASTLDSSGNTIYF. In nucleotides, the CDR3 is TGTGCCAGCACACTGGACAGCTCTGGAAACACCATATATTTT.

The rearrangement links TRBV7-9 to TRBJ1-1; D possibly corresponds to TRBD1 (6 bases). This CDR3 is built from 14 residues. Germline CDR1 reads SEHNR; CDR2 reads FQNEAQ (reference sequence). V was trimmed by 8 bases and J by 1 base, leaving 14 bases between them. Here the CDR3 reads CASAQGLGNTEAFF. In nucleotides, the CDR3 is TGTGCCAGCGCGCAGGGGTTGGGGAACACTGAAGCTTTCTTT.

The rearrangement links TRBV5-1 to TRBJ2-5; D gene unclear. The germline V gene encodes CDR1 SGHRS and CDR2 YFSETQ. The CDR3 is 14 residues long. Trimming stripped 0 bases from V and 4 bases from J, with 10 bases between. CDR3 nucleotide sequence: TGCGCCAGCAGCTTGGCCCGGGCAGGAGAGACCCAGTACTTC. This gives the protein CASSLARAGETQYF.

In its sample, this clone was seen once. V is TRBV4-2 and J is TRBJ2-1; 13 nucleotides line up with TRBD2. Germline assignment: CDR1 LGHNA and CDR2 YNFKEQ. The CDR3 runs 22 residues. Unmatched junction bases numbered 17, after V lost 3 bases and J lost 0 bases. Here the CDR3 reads CASSQIDLGLAGLRSSYNEQFF. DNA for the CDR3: TGTGCCAGCAGCCAGATAGACTTGGGACTAGCGGGACTTAGGAGCTCCTACAATGAGCAGTTCTTC.

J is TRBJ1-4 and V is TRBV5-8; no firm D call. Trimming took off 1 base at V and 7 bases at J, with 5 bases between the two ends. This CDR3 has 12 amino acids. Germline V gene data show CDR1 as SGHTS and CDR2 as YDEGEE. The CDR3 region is CASSLPIEKLFF. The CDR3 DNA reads TGTGCCAGCAGCTTGCCGATTGAAAAACTGTTTTTT.

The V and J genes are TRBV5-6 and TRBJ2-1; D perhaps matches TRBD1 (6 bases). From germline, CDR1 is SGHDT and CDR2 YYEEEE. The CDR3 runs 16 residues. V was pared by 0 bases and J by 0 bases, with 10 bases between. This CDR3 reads CASSLGADSSYNEQFF. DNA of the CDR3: TGTGCCAGCAGCTTGGGGGCGGACAGCTCCTACAATGAGCAGTTCTTC.

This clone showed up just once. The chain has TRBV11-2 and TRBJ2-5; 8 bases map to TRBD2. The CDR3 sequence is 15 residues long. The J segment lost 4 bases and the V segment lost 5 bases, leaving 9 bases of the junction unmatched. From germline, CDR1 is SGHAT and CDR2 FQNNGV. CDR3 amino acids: CASSPTGTRGETQYF. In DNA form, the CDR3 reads TGTGCCAGCAGCCCGACCGGGACTAGAGGAGAGACCCAGTACTTC.

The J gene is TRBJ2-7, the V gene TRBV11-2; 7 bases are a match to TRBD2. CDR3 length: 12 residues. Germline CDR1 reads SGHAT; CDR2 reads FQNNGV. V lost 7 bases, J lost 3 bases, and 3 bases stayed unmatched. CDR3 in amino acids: CASTRGGYEQYF. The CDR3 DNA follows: TGTGCCAGCACCCGCGGGGGCTACGAGCAGTACTTC.

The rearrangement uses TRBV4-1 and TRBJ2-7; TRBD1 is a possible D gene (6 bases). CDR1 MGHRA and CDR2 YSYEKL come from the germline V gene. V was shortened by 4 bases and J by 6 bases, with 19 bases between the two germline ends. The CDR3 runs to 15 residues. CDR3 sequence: CASSRQTGFRPEQYF. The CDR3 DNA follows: TGCGCCAGCAGCCGCCAAACAGGGTTCCGGCCCGAGCAGTACTTC.

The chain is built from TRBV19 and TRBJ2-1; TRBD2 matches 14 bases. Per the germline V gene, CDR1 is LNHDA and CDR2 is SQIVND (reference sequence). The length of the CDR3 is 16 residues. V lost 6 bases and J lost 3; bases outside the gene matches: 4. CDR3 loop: CASRTSGRAFYNEQFF. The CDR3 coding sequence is TGTGCCAGTAGGACTAGCGGGAGGGCCTTCTACAATGAGCAGTTCTTC.

The CDR3 sequence is CASSRKSTYNEQFF. CDR3 nucleotides: TGTGCCAGCAGCCGTAAATCTACCTACAATGAGCAGTTCTTC. The chain employs TRBV27 and TRBJ2-1; D unresolved. Per the germline V gene, CDR1 is MNHEY and CDR2 is SMNVEV (reference sequence). Trimming shortened V by 6 bases and J by 2 bases, and 11 bases separated the two germline ends. This CDR3 region has 14 residues.

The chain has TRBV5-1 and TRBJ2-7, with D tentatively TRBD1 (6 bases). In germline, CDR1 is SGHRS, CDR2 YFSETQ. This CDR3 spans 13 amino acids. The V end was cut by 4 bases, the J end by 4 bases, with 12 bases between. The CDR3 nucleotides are TGCGCCAGCAGCGACGGGACACTTTACGAGCAGTACTTC. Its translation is CASSDGTLYEQYF.

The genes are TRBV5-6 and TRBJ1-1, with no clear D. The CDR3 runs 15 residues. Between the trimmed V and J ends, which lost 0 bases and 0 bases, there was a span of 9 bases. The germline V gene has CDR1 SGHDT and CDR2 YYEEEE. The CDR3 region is CASSLGPWMNTEAFF. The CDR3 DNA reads TGTGCCAGCAGCTTGGGCCCTTGGATGAACACTGAAGCTTTCTTT. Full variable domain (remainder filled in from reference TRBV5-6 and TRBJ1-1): DAGVTQSPTHLIKTRGQQVTLRCSPKSGHDTVSWYQQALGQGPQFIFQYYEEEERQRGNFPDRFSGHQFPNYSSELNVNALLLGDSALYLCASSLGPWMNTEAFFGQGTRLTVV.

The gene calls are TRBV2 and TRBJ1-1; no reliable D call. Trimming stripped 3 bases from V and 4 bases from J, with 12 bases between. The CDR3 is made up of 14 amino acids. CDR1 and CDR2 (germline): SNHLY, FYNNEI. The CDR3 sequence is CASSDVDRGTEAFF. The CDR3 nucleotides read TGTGCCAGCAGTGACGTCGACCGGGGCACTGAAGCTTTCTTT.

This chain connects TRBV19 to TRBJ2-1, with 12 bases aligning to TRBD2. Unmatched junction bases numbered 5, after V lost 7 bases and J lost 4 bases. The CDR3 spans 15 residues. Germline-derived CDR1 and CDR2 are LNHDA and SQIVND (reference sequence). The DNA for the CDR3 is TGTGCCAGTACCCCCGGGACTAGCGGGTACAATGAGCAGTTCTTC. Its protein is CASTPGTSGYNEQFF. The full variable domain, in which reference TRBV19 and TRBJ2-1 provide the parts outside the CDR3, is DGGITQSPKYLFRKEGQNVTLSCEQNLNHDAMYWYRQDPGQGLRLIYYSQIVNDFQKGDIAEGYSVSREKKESFPLTVTSAQKNPTAFYLCASTPGTSGYNEQFFGPGTRLTVL.

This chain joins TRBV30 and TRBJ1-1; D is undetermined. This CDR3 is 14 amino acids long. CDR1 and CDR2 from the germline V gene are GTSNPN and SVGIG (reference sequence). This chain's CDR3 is CAGAPLEAYTEAFF. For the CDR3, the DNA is TGTGCTGGAGCCCCTCTAGAGGCGTATACTGAAGCTTTCTTT.

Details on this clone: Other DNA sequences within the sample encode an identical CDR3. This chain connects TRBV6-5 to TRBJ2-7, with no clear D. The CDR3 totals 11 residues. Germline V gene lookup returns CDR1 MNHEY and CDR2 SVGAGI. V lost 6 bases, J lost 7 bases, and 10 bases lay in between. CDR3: CASSPGGEQYF. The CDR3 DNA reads TGTGCCAGCAGCCCCGGTGGAGAGCAGTACTTC.

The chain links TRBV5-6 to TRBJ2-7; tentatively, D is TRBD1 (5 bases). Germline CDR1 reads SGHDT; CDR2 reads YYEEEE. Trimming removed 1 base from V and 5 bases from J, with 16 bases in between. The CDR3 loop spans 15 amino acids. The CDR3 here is CASSLQQESMDEQYF. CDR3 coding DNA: TGTGCCAGCAGCTTGCAACAGGAGTCTATGGACGAGCAGTACTTC.

CDR3 DNA sequence: TGTGCCAGTAAGCCGAGGGGCTCCTACGAGCAGTACTTC. As protein: CASKPRGSYEQYF. The V call is TRBV19, the J call TRBJ2-7; either TRBD1 or TRBD2 may fit D (5 bases each). The ends were cut back, 7 bases at V and 0 bases at J, with 10 bases in the middle. Germline V gene lookup returns CDR1 LNHDA and CDR2 SQIVND (reference sequence). The CDR3 totals 13 residues.

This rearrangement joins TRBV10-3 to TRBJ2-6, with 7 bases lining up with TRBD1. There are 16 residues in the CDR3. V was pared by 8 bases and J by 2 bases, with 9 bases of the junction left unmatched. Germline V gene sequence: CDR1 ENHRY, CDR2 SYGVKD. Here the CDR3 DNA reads TGTGCCATCCGACAGGGATTTAAGCCTGGGGCCAACGTCCTGACTTTC. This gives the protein CAIRQGFKPGANVLTF.

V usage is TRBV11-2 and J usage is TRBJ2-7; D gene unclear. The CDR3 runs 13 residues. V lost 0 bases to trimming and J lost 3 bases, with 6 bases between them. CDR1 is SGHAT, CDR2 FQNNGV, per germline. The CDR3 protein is CASSLEENYEQYF. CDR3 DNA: TGTGCCAGCAGCTTAGAAGAAAACTACGAGCAGTACTTC.

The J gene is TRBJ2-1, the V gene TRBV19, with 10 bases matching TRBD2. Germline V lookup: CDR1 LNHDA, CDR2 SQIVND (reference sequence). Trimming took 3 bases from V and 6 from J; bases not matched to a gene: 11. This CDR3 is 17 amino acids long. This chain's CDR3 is CASSIFGASGRANEQFF. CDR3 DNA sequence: TGTGCCAGTAGTATCTTCGGGGCGAGCGGGAGGGCCAATGAGCAGTTCTTC. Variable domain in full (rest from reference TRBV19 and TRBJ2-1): DGGITQSPKYLFRKEGQNVTLSCEQNLNHDAMYWYRQDPGQGLRLIYYSQIVNDFQKGDIAEGYSVSREKKESFPLTVTSAQKNPTAFYLCASSIFGASGRANEQFFGPGTRLTVL.

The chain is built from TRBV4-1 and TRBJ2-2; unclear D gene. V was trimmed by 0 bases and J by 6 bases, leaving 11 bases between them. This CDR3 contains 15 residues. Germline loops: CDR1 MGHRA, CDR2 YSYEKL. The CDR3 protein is CASSQDQSRSGELFF. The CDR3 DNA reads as TGCGCCAGCAGCCAAGATCAGTCGAGATCCGGGGAGCTGTTTTTT.

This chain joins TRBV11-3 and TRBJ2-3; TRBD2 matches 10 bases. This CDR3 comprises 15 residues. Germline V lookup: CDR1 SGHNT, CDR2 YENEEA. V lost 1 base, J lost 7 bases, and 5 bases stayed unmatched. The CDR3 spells CASSLVAGGYYTQYF. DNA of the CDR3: TGTGCCAGCAGCTTAGTAGCGGGAGGATACTATACGCAGTATTTT.

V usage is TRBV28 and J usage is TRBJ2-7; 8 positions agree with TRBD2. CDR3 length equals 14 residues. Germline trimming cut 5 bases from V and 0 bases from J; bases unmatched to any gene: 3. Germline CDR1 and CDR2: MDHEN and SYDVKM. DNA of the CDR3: TGTGCCAGCAGTATAGCGGGAAACTCCTACGAGCAGTACTTC. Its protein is CASSIAGNSYEQYF.

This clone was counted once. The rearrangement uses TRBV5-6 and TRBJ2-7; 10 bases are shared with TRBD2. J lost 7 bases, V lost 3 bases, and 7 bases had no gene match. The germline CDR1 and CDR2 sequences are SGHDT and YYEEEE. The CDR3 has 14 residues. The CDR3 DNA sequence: TGTGCCAGCAGCTATTCTAGCGGGAGTTTTGAGCAGTACTTC. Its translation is CASSYSSGSFEQYF.